The clone carrying this TCR beta chain was seen more than once but under ten times. No antigen is known for it. This sample was included in a study of human T cells and chemical hapten exposure. About the research overall: The cohort included alopecia areata under or over 50% scalp, totalis and universalis.

Germline loops: CDR1 SGHAT, CDR2 FQNNGV. The V gene lost 5 bases and the J gene lost 11 bases, with 13 bases spanning the gap. The CDR3 has 12 amino acids. Whole-study results and caveats: Controls formed significantly fewer large CDR3 similarity clusters than expanded TCRs did.

For the library, individual cDNA molecules each received unique molecular identifiers. TCRdb independently ran MiXCR on the RACE reads; one entry per CDR3 protein. Of 55,000 to 80,000 distinct CDR3 sequences listed, approximately 10% are singletons. As to time point: patch test 3, about 24 weeks after DPC sensitization. Treatment specified: therapeutic diphenylcyclopropenone sensitization with weekly scalp DPC. In every case, blood was obtained before the patch test was applied. The chain joins TRBV11-2 to TRBJ2-1; TRBD2 might be the D (6 bases). The TCR comes from a woman aged 30 to 39 with alopecia areata. Some clones in this sample may be carry-over from other donors' samples. The source material was whole blood, sampled in connection with sensitization to the hapten diphenylcyclopropenone (DPC). The CDR3 nucleotides are TGTGCCAGCAGCACAATAGCGGAAAAGCAGTTCTTC. Translating it yields CASSTIAEKQFF.